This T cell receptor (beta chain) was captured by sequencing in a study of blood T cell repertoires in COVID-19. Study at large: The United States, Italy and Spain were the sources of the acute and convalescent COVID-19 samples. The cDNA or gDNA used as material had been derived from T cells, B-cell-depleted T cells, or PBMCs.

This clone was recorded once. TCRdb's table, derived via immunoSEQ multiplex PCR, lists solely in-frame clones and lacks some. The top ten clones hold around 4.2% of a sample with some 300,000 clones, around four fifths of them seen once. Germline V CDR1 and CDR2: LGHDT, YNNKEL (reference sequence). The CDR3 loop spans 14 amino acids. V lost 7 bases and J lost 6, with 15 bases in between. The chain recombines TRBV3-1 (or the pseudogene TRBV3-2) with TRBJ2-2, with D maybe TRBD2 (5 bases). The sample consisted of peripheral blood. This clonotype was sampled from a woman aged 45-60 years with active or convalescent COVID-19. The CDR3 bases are TGTGCCAGCATACGGGGAGAAGGCGCCGGGGAGCTGTTTTTT. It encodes CASIRGEGAGELFF.